These 21 T cell receptor beta chains originate from one sample sequenced in a study of blood T cell repertoires in COVID-19. The assay was immunoSEQ multiplex PCR, and TCRdb's table has in-frame clones only and misses some. The sample includes about 360,000 clones, 88% seen only once; the top ten take roughly 2%. The source material was PBMCs or T cells enriched from blood (not recorded which). These receptors all come from a woman aged 40 to 49 with acute COVID-19.

The V and J genes are TRBV27 and TRBJ2-7, with 7 bases identical to TRBD1. This CDR3 contains 14 residues. V was pared by 8 bases and J by 2 bases, with 9 bases of the junction left unmatched. Germline-derived CDR1 and CDR2 are MNHEY and SMNVEV (reference sequence). The CDR3 DNA reads TGTGCCAGCCAGCAGGGGGACGGAACCTACGAGCAGTACTTC. It is translated as CASQQGDGTYEQYF.

The rearrangement joins TRBV5-1 to TRBJ2-3; 9 positions match TRBD2. Germline CDR1 is SGHRS and CDR2 is YFSETQ. J gave up 2 bases and V 0 bases, and 7 bases lay outside the gene matches. The CDR3 is made up of 17 amino acids. The CDR3 region is CASSLALAGSLTDTQYF. Written as DNA, the CDR3 is TGCGCCAGCAGCTTGGCCCTAGCGGGGTCCCTCACAGATACGCAGTATTTT.

The CDR3 DNA reads as TGTGCCAGCAGCTTAGCGCGGCAGGGGAACACTGAAGCTTTCTTT. Protein product: CASSLARQGNTEAFF. The chain carries TRBV7-9 and TRBJ1-1, with D perhaps TRBD1 (5 bases). The CDR3 is made up of 15 amino acids. The V gene's germline CDR1 is SEHNR and CDR2 FQNEAQ (reference sequence). V was cut by 0 bases and J by 1 base, with 9 bases left in between.

J is TRBJ1-5 and V is TRBV6-1; 9 bases align to TRBD1. After removal of 1 base from V and 7 bases from J, the junction contained 5 bases not matched to a gene. Germline values: CDR1 MNHNS, CDR2 SASEGT. CDR3 size: 15 residues. In DNA form, the CDR3 reads TGTGCCAGCAGTGAAGGGGGACAGGGACGGCAGCCCCAGCATTTT. It codes for CASSEGGQGRQPQHF.

The chain carries TRBV14 and TRBJ2-2; D possibly corresponds to TRBD1 (5 bases). Trimming removed 0 bases at V and 3 bases at J, with 11 bases between. The CDR3 spans 16 residues. Germline CDR1 is SGHDN and CDR2 is FVKESK. CDR3 region: CASSQDRGGDTGELFF. CDR3 nucleotide sequence: TGTGCCAGCAGCCAAGATAGGGGTGGTGACACCGGGGAGCTGTTTTTT.

This clone was observed a single time. This chain connects TRBV5-1 to TRBJ2-7, with D tentatively TRBD2 (6 bases). The CDR3 runs 15 residues. Trimming removed 0 bases at V and 1 base at J, with 11 bases between. Germline V gives CDR1 SGHRS, CDR2 YFSETQ. CDR3 DNA sequence: TGCGCCAGCAGCTTGGTTTCAGGGAGGTCCTACGAGCAGTACTTC. Amino acids: CASSLVSGRSYEQYF.

The chain recombines TRBV18 with TRBJ2-4; tentatively, D is TRBD2 (6 bases). CDR3 length equals 15 residues. Trimming removed 2 bases from V and 5 bases from J, with 13 bases in between. From germline, CDR1 is KGHSH and CDR2 LQKENI. Here the CDR3 reads CASSPSGTGENIQYF. CDR3 DNA sequence: TGTGCCAGCTCACCATCCGGGACGGGGGAAAACATTCAGTACTTC.

J is TRBJ1-2 and V is TRBV19; tentative D call: TRBD1 (5 bases). There are 13 residues in the CDR3. Germline V gives CDR1 LNHDA, CDR2 SQIVND (reference sequence). V gave up 6 bases and J gave up 2 bases, with 10 bases separating them. CDR3 in DNA: TGTGCCAGTAGCGGCCGACAGAACTATGGCTACACCTTC. Amino acids: CASSGRQNYGYTF.

This sequence joins TRBV5-4 and TRBJ2-7; a possible D gene is TRBD1 (6 bases). V shed 4 bases and J shed 4 bases, with 18 bases lying between them. The CDR3 runs to 15 residues. Germline V gene lookup returns CDR1 SGHNT and CDR2 YYREEE (reference sequence). The CDR3 coding sequence is TGTGCCAGCAGCCTCGGACAGCGCCAGATTTACGAGCAGTACTTC. Its translation: CASSLGQRQIYEQYF.

The genes are TRBV19 and TRBJ2-5; 7 nucleotides align to TRBD2. Germline loops: CDR1 LNHDA, CDR2 SQIVND (reference sequence). The CDR3 is made up of 15 amino acids. The trim removed 5 bases at V and 5 bases at J, leaving 11 bases unmatched. The CDR3 nucleotides read TGTGCCAGTAGTCCTCTTGAGGGAGGGTGGGAGACCCAGTACTTC. As protein: CASSPLEGGWETQYF.

This clone was seen a handful of times. V usage is TRBV4-1 and J usage is TRBJ2-5; tentatively, D is TRBD1 (6 bases). The CDR3 is made up of 16 amino acids. Germline-derived CDR1 and CDR2 are MGHRA and YSYEKL. V was cut by 4 bases and J by 5 bases, with 20 bases left in between. The CDR3 is CASSPRPGQLGETQYF. Here the CDR3 DNA reads TGCGCCAGCAGCCCGCGGCCCGGACAGCTGGGGGAGACCCAGTACTTC.

V usage is TRBV5-6 and J usage is TRBJ1-2; TRBD1 agrees at 9 bases. The germline V gene has CDR1 SGHDT and CDR2 YYEEEE. With V trimmed by 0 bases and J by 7 bases, 4 bases remained unmatched. The CDR3 contains 14 residues. As DNA, the CDR3 is TGTGCCAGCAGCTTGGCACAGGGGGCTCGTGGCTACACCTTC. As protein: CASSLAQGARGYTF.

J is TRBJ1-2 and V is TRBV5-6; TRBD1 is a possible D gene (6 bases). With 0 bases removed from V and 4 bases from J, the gap between germline ends came to 10 bases. The CDR3 has 14 amino acids. CDR1 is SGHDT, CDR2 YYEEEE, per germline. Here the CDR3 reads CASSLAGHLYGYTF. The DNA for the CDR3 is TGTGCCAGCAGCTTGGCGGGACATCTCTATGGCTACACCTTC.

This chain joins TRBV5-5 and TRBJ2-7, with 9 bases matching TRBD2. The germline CDR1 and CDR2 sequences are SGHKS and YYEKEE (reference sequence). The J segment lost 5 bases and the V segment lost 4 bases, leaving 7 bases of the junction unmatched. The CDR3 has 14 residues. The DNA for the CDR3 is TGTGCCAGCAGCCTGCGGGGGGGCCCGGACGAGCAGTACTTC. This gives the protein CASSLRGGPDEQYF.

This chain joins TRBV7-2 and TRBJ2-7; 10 nucleotides align to TRBD1. The CDR3 is 14 residues long. With 5 bases clipped from V and 3 bases from J, the junction kept 4 bases outside the gene matches. The germline V gene encodes CDR1 SGHTA and CDR2 FQGNSA. This CDR3 reads CASSRGQGRYEQYF. The CDR3 DNA is TGTGCCAGCAGCAGGGGACAGGGGCGCTACGAGCAGTACTTC.

The chain has TRBV10-1 and TRBJ2-4; D might be TRBD2 (7 bases). Germline CDR1 is WNHNN and CDR2 is SYGVQD (reference sequence). V gave up 7 bases and J gave up 2 bases, with 18 bases separating them. This CDR3 spans 16 amino acids. The CDR3: CASTRRGGLSKNIQYF. For the CDR3, the DNA is TGCGCCAGCACTAGGAGGGGGGGGCTATCCAAAAACATTCAGTACTTC.

The gene calls are TRBV7-9 and TRBJ1-2; 8 nucleotides agree with TRBD1. This CDR3 contains 15 residues. Germline V CDR1 and CDR2: SEHNR, FQNEAQ (reference sequence). With 1 base clipped from V and 6 bases from J, the junction kept 7 bases outside the gene matches. CDR3 loop: CASSLENQGAHGYTF. CDR3 bases: TGTGCCAGCAGCTTAGAAAATCAGGGGGCCCATGGCTACACCTTC. Based on the CDR3 plus reference TRBV7-9 and TRBJ1-2, the full variable domain is DTGVSQNPRHKITKRGQNVTFRCDPISEHNRLYWYRQTLGQGPEFLTYFQNEAQLEKSRLLSDRFSAERPKGSFSTLEIQRTEQGDSAMYLCASSLENQGAHGYTFGSGTRLTVV.

V gene TRBV20-1 combines with J gene TRBJ2-5; 9 bases fit TRBD2. J was trimmed by 2 bases and V by 3 bases; bases with no gene match: 7. The CDR3 length is 15 residues. CDR1 is DFQATT, CDR2 SNEGSKA, per germline (reference sequence). CDR3 sequence (DNA): TGCAGTGCTAGTGTATTGGGACTAGCTCAAGAGACCCAGTACTTC. Its translation: CSASVLGLAQETQYF.

CDR3 in DNA: TGTGCCAGCAGTACGGGACAGTCCACCTACAATGAGCAGTTCTTC. Its protein is CASSTGQSTYNEQFF. The rearrangement links TRBV6-5 to TRBJ2-1, with 7 bases identical to TRBD1. This CDR3 has 15 amino acids. The germline CDR1 and CDR2 sequences are MNHEY and SVGAGI. J lost 2 bases, V lost 5 bases, and 6 bases had no gene match.

In its sample, this clone was seen once. The chain employs TRBV6-5 and TRBJ1-2; D gene unclear. The germline CDR1 and CDR2 sequences are MNHEY and SVGAGI. V shed 4 bases and J shed 7 bases, with 7 bases lying between them. The CDR3 length is 11 residues. CDR3 amino acids: CASSSPGGYTF. The CDR3, as DNA: TGTGCCAGCAGTTCACCCGGTGGCTACACCTTC.

The table lists this clone with a count of one. The chain carries TRBV19 and TRBJ1-1; D remains ambiguous. Trimming cost V 3 bases and J 11 bases, with 16 bases left between them. The CDR3 is 13 amino acids. The germline CDR1 and CDR2 sequences are LNHDA and SQIVND (reference sequence). CDR3 nucleotide sequence: TGTGCCAGTAGTATGACTATGAACGTTATGGCTTTCTTT. The encoded protein is CASSMTMNVMAFF. The full variable domain, with the rest looked up from reference TRBV19 and TRBJ1-1, is DGGITQSPKYLFRKEGQNVTLSCEQNLNHDAMYWYRQDPGQGLRLIYYSQIVNDFQKGDIAEGYSVSREKKESFPLTVTSAQKNPTAFYLCASSMTMNVMAFFGQGTRLTVV.